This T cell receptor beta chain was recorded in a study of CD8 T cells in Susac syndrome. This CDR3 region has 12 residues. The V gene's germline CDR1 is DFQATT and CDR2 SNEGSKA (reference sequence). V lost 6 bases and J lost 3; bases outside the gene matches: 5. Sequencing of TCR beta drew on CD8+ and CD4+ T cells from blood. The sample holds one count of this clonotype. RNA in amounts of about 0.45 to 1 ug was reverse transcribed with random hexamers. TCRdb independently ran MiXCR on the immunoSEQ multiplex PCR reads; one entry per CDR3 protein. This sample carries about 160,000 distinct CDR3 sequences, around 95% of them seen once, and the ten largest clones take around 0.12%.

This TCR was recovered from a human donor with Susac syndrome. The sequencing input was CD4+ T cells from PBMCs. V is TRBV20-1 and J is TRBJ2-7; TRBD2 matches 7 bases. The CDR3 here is CSAAGDLYEQYV. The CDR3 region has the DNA TGCAGTGCGGCGGGGGATCTCTACGAGCAGTACGTC.